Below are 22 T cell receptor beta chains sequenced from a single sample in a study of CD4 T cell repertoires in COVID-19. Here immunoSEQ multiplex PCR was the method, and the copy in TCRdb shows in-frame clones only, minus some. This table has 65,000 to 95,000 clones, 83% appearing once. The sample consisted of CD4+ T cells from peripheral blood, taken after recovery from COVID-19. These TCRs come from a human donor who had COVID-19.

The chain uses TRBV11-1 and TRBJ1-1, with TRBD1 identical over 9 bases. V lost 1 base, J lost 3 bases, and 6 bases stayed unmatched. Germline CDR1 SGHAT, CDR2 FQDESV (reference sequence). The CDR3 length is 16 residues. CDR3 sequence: CASSLGPGQGYTEAFF. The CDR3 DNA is TGTGCCAGCAGCTTAGGACCGGGACAGGGCTACACTGAAGCTTTCTTT. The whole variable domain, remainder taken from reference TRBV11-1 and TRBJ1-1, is EAEVAQSPRYKITEKSQAVAFWCDPISGHATLYWYRQILGQGPELLVQFQDESVVDDSQLPKDRFSAERLKGVDSTLKIQPAELGDSAMYLCASSLGPGQGYTEAFFGQGTRLTVV.

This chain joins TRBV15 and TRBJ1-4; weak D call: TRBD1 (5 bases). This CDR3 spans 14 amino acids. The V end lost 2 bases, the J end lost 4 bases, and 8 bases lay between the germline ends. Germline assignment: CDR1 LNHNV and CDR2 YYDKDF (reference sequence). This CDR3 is CATSRQGINEKLFF. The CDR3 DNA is TGTGCCACCAGCAGACAGGGAATTAATGAAAAACTGTTTTTT.

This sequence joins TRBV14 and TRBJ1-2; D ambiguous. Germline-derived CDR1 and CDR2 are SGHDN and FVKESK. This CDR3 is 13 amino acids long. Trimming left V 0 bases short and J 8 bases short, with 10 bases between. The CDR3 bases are TGTGCCAGCAGCCAAGATCCGGGGATCGGCTACACCTTC. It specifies CASSQDPGIGYTF.

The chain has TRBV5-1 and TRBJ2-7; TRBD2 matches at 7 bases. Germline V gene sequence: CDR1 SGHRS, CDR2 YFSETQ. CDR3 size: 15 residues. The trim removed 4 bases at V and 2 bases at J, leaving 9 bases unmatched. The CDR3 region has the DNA TGCGCCAGCAGCGATCGGACTAGAACCGCCTACGAGCAGTACTTC. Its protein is CASSDRTRTAYEQYF.

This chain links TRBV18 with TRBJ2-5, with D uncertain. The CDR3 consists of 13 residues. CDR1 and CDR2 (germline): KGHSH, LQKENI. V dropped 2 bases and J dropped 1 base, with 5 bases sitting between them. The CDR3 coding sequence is TGTGCCAGCTCACCAGCCCTCCAAGAGACCCAGTACTTC. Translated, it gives CASSPALQETQYF.

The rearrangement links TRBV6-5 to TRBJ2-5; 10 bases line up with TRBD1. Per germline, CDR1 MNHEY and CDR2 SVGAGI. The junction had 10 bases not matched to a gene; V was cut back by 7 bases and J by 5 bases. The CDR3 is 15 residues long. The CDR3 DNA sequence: TGTGCCAGCAACGACAGGGGGCGAGGTACGGAGACCCAGTACTTC. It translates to CASNDRGRGTETQYF.

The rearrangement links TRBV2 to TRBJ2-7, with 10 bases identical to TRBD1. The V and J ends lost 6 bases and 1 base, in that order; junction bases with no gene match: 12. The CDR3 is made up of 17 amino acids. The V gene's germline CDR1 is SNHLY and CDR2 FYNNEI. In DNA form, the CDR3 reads TGTGCCAGCAGATTATCGGCGGGACAGGGGTCGTCCTACGAGCAGTACTTC. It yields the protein CASRLSAGQGSSYEQYF.

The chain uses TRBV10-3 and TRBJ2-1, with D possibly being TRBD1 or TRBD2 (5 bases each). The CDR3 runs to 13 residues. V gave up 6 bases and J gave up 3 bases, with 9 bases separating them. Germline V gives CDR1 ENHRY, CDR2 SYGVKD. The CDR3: CAIRGDRYNEQFF. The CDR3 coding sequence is TGTGCCATCAGGGGGGATCGCTACAATGAGCAGTTCTTC.

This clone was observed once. The CDR3 DNA is TGCGCCAGCGGACTAGCGGGGAACTCCTACGAGCAGTACTTC. This sequence encodes CASGLAGNSYEQYF. V is TRBV10-2 and J is TRBJ2-7; 12 bases are a match to TRBD2. The trim removed 8 bases at V and 0 bases at J, leaving 2 bases unmatched. The CDR3 covers 14 residues. Looked up from germline, CDR1 is WSHSY and CDR2 is SAAADI.

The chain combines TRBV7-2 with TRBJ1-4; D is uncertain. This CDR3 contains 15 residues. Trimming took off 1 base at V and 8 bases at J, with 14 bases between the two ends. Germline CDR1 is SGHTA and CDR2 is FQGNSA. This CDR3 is CASSLDPGSNEKLFF. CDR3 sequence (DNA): TGTGCCAGCAGCTTAGACCCGGGGAGTAACGAAAAACTGTTTTTT. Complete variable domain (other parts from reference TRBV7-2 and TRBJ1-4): GAGVSQSPSNKVTEKGKDVELRCDPISGHTALYWYRQSLGQGLEFLIYFQGNSAPDKSGLPSDRFSAERTGGSVSTLTIQRTQQEDSAVYLCASSLDPGSNEKLFFGSGTQLSVL.

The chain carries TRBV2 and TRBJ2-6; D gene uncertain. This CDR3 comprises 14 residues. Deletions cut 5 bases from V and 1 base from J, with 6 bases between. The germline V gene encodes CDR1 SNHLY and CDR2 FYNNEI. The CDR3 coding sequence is TGTGCCAGCAGTCCCCTATCTGGGGCCAACGTCCTGACTTTC. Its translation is CASSPLSGANVLTF.

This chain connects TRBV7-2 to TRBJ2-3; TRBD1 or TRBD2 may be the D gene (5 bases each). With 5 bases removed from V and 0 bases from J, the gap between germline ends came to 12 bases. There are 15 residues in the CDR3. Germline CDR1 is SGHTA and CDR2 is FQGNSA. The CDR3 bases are TGTGCCAGCAGCCCGACGGGGACGAGCACAGATACGCAGTATTTT. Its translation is CASSPTGTSTDTQYF.

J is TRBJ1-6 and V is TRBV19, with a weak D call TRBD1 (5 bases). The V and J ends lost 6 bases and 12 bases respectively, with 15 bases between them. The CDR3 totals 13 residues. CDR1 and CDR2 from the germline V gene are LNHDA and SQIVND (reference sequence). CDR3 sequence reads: CASSKGYQGPLHF. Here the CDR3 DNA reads TGTGCCAGTAGCAAAGGGTATCAGGGACCCCTCCACTTT.

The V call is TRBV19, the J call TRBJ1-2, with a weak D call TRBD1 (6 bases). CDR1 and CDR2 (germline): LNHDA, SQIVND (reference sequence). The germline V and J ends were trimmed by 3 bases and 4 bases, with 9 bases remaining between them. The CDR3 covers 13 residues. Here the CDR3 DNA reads TGTGCCAGTAGTATGTCAGGGGTCTATGGCTACACCTTC. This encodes CASSMSGVYGYTF.

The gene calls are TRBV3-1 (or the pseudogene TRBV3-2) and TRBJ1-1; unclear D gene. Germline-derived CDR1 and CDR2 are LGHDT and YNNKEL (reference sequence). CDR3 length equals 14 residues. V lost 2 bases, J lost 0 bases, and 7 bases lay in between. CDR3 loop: CASSQPAMNTEAFF. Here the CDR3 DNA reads TGTGCCAGCAGCCAACCCGCCATGAACACTGAAGCTTTCTTT.

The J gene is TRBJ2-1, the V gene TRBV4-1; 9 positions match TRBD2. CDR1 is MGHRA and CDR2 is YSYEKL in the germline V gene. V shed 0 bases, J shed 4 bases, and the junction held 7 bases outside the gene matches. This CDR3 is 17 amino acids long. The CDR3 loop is CASSQDLQRGVYNEQFF. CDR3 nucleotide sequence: TGCGCCAGCAGCCAAGATCTGCAGCGGGGGGTATACAATGAGCAGTTCTTC.

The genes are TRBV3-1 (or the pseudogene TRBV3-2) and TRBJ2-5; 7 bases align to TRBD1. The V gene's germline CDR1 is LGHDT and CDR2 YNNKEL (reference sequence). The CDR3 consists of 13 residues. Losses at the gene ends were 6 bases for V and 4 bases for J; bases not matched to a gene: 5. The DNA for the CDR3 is TGTGCCAGCAGAAGCCGGACAGGAGAGACCCAGTACTTC. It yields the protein CASRSRTGETQYF.

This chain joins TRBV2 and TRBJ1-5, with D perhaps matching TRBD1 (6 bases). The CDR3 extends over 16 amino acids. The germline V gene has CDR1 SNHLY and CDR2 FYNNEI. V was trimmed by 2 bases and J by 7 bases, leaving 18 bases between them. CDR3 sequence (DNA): TGTGCCAGCAGTGAACGTTGGGCAGGGGAGGGCCAGCCCCAGCATTTT. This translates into CASSERWAGEGQPQHF. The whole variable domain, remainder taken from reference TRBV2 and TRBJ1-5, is EPEVTQTPSHQVTQMGQEVILRCVPISNHLYFYWYRQILGQKVEFLVSFYNNEISEKSEIFDDQFSVERPDGSNFTLKIRSTKLEDSAMYFCASSERWAGEGQPQHFGDGTRLSIL.

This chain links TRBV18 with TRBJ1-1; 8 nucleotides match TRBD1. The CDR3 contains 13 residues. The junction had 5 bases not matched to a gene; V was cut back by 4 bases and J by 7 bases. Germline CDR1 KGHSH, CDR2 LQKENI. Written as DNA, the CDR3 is TGTGCCAGCTCACTGGACAGGGACATTGAAGCTTTCTTT. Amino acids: CASSLDRDIEAFF.

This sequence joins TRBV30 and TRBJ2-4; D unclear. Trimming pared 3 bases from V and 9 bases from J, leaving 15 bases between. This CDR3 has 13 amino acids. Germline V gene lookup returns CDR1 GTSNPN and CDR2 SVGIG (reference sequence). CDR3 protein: CAWSGYTTGIQYF. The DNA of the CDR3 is TGTGCCTGGAGCGGGTATACCACCGGCATTCAGTACTTC.

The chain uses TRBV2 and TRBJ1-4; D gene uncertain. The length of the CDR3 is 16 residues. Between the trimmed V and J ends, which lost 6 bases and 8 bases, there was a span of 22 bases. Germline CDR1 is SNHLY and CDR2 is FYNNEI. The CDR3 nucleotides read TGTGCCAGCAGGGGTTCCGACAAGGCGGTCCGAGAAAAACTGTTTTTT. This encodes CASRGSDKAVREKLFF.

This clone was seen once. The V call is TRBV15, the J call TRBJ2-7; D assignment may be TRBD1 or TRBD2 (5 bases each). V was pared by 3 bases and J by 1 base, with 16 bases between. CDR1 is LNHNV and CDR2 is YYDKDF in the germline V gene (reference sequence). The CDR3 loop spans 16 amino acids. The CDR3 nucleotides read TGTGCCACCAGCAGGGCCACGGGACCCTCTTCCTACGAGCAGTACTTC. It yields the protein CATSRATGPSSYEQYF.